Sequencing of this T cell receptor (beta chain) was carried out in a study of blood T cell repertoires in COVID-19. Overall study context: The United States, Italy and Spain were the sources of the acute and convalescent COVID-19 samples.

Assignment of participants to cohorts was predicated upon participant-reported clinical history. Recovered Cohort 3 donors showed two negative PCRs, clearance, or symptom resolution. The length of the CDR3 is 15 residues. Per germline, CDR1 SGHTA and CDR2 FQGTGA. V lost 5 bases, J lost 0 bases, and 11 bases lay in between. Libraries were prepared by immunoSEQ multiplex PCR; TCRdb keeps only in-frame clonotypes and omits some of them. The sample carries more than 250,000 clones, roughly 85% recorded once. This TCR derives from a man aged 30-40 years who had recovered from COVID-19. The sequenced material came from PBMCs or T cells enriched from blood (not recorded which). The chain joins TRBV7-3 to TRBJ2-1; D not resolved. The CDR3 DNA sequence: TGTGCCAGCAGCCCCACCCCGAGCTCCTACAATGAGCAGTTCTTC. Its translation is CASSPTPSSYNEQFF.